The present entry profiles one T cell receptor beta chain with its context. TCRdb's copy holds only in-frame clones and misses some; the assay was immunoSEQ multiplex PCR. Of about 2.4 million clones in the sample, 93% are singletons; the top ten hold 0.36%. This record belongs to a study of shared clonotypes between healthy human individuals. There are 17 residues in the CDR3. Trimming at V came to 6 bases and at J to 1 base, leaving 12 bases not matched to a gene. Germline loops: CDR1 SEHNR, CDR2 FQNEAQ (reference sequence). This chain connects TRBV7-9 to TRBJ2-3, with TRBD2 identical over 8 bases. The source material was naive CD4+ T cells from PBMCs. Subset in this sample: CD45RA+ positively selected. The TCR sequence derives from a man between 18 and 35 years old in good health. Some clones in this sample may be carry-over from other donors' samples. CDR3 nucleotides: TGTGCCAGCAGTCACCGGGGGGGACTAGGAGGCACAGATACGCAGTATTTT. This gives the protein CASSHRGGLGGTDTQYF.